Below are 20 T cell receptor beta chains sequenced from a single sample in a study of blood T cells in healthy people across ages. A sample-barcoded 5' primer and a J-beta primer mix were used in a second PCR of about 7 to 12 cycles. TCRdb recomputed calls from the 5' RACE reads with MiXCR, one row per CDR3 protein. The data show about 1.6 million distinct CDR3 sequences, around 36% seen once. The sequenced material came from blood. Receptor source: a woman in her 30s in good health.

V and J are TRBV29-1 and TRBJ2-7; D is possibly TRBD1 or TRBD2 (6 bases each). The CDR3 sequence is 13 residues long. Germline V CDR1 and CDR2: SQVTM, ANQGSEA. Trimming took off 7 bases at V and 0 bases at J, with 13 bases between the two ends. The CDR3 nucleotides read TGCAGCGCGGGGGACACCTACTCCTACGAGCAGTACTTC. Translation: CSAGDTYSYEQYF.

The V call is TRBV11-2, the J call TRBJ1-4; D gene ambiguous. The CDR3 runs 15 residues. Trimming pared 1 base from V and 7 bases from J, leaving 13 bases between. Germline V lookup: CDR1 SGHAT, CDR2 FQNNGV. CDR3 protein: CASSLGKGGGEKLFF. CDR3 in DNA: TGTGCCAGCAGCTTAGGGAAGGGAGGTGGTGAAAAACTGTTTTTT.

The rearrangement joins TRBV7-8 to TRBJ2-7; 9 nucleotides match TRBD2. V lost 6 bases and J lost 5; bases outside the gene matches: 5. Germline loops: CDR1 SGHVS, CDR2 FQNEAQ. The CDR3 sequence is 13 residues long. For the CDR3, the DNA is TGTGCCAGCAGTTCGGGACTAGCCAACGAGCAGTACTTC. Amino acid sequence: CASSSGLANEQYF.

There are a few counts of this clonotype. Here the CDR3 reads CASSPPGQSYNEQFF. Here the CDR3 DNA reads TGTGCCAGCAGCCCACCGGGACAGTCATACAATGAGCAGTTCTTC. J is TRBJ2-1 and V is TRBV5-6; 7 positions agree with TRBD1. The CDR3 runs 15 residues. The germline V gene encodes CDR1 SGHDT and CDR2 YYEEEE. V lost 4 bases to trimming and J lost 4 bases; unmatched junction nucleotides: 8.

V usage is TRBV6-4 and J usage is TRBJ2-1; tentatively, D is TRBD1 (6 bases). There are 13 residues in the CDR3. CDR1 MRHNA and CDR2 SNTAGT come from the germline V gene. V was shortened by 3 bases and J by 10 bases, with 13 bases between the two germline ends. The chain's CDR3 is CASSETTQGEQFF. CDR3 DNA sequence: TGTGCCAGCAGTGAAACCACTCAGGGGGAGCAGTTCTTC.

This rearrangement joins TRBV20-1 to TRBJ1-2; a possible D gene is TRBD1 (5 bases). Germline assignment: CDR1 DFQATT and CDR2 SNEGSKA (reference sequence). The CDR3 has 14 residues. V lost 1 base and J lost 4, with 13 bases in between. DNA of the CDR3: TGCAGTGCTAGAGGTCGGGGCAGCAGCTATGGCTACACCTTC. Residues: CSARGRGSSYGYTF.

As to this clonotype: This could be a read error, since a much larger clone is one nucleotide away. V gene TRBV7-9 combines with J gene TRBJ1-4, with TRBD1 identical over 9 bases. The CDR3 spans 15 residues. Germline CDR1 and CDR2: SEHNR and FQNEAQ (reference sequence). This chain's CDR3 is CASSPRTGEAEKPFF. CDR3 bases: TGTGCCAGCAGCCCTAGGACAGGGGAGGCCGAAAAACCGTTTTTT.

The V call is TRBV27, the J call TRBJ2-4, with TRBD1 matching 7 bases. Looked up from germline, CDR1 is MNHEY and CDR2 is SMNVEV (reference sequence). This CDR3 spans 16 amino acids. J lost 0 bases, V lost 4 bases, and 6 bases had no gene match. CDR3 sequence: CASSSLDREAKNIQYF. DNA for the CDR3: TGTGCCAGCAGTTCTTTAGACAGGGAAGCCAAAAACATTCAGTACTTC.

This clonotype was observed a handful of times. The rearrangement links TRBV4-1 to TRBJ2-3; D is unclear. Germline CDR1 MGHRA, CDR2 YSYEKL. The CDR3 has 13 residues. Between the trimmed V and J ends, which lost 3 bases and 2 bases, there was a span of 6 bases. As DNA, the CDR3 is TGCGCCAGCAGCCAGTATGTCACAGATACGCAGTATTTT. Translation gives CASSQYVTDTQYF.

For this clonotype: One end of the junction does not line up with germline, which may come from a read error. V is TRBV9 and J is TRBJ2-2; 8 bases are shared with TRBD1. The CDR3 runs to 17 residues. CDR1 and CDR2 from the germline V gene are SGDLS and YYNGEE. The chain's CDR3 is CASSEYPGGLEHGELFF. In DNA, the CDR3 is TGTGCTAGCAGCGAATATCCAGGGGGCCTCGAGCACGGGGAGCTGTTTTTT.

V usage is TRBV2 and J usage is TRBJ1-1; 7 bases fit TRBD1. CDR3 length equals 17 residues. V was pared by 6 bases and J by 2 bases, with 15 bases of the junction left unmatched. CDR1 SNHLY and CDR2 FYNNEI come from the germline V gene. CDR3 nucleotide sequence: TGTGCCAGCAGGGGCCTGGGACAGAGGAATGGAAACACTGAAGCTTTCTTT. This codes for CASRGLGQRNGNTEAFF.

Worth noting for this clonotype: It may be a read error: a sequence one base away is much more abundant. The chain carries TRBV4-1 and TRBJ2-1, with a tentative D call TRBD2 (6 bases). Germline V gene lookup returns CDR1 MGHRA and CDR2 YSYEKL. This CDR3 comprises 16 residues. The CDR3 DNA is TGCGCCGGCAGCCGATCAGGAGGGAGCTCCTACAATGAGCAGTTCTTC. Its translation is CAGSRSGGSSYNEQFF.

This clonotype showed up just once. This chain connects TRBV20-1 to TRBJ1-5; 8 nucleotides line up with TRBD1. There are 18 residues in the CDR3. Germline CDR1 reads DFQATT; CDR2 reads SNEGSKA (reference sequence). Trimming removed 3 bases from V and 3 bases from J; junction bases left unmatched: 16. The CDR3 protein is CSASRDRFISRSNQPQHF. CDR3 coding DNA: TGCAGTGCTAGTCGGGACAGGTTCATTAGCCGTTCCAATCAGCCCCAGCATTTT.

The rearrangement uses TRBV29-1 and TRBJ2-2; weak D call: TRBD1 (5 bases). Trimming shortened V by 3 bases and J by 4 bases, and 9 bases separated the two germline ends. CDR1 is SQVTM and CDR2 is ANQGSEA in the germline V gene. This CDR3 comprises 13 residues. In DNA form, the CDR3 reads TGCAGCGTTGATAAGGGGCCCACCGGGGAGCTGTTTTTT. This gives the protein CSVDKGPTGELFF.

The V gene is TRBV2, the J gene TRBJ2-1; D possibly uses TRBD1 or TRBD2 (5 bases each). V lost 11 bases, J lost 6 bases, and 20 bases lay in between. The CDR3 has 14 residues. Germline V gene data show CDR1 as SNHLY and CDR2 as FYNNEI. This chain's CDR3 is CALLWGRGFNEQFF. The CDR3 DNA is TGTGCCCTCCTCTGGGGGAGAGGTTTCAATGAGCAGTTCTTC.

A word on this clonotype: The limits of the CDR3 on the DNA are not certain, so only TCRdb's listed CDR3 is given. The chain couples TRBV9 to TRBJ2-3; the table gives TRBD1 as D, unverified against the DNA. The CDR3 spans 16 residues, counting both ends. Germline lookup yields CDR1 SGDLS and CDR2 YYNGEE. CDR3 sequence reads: CACSAGRGTVGDTQYF.

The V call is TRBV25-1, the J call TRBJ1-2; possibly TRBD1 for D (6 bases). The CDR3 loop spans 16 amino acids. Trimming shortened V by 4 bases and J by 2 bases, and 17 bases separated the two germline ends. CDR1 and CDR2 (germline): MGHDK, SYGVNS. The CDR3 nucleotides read TGTGCCAGCAGTGGATCTGCGGGGGGCTACAACTATGGCTACACCTTC. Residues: CASSGSAGGYNYGYTF.

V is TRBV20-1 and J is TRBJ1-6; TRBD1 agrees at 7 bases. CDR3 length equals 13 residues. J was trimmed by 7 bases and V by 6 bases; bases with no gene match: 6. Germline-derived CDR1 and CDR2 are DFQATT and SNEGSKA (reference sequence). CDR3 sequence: CSASSRGNSPLHF. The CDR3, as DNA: TGCAGTGCAAGTTCCAGGGGGAATTCACCCCTCCACTTT.

The CDR3 DNA reads as TGTGCCAAGTCTCAACAGGTCTATGAAAAACTGTTTTTT. This gives the protein CAKSQQVYEKLFF. The genes are TRBV2 and TRBJ1-4; D might be TRBD1 (5 bases). Germline values: CDR1 SNHLY, CDR2 FYNNEI. The ends were cut back, 10 bases at V and 6 bases at J, with 15 bases in the middle. The CDR3 contains 13 residues.

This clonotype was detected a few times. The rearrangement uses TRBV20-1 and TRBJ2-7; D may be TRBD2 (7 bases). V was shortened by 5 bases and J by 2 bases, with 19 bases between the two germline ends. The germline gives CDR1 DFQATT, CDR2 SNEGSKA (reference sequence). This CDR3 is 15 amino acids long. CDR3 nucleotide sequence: TGCAGTGCTCATCGATTAGGGGGAGGGACCTACGAGCAGTACTTC. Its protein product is CSAHRLGGGTYEQYF.